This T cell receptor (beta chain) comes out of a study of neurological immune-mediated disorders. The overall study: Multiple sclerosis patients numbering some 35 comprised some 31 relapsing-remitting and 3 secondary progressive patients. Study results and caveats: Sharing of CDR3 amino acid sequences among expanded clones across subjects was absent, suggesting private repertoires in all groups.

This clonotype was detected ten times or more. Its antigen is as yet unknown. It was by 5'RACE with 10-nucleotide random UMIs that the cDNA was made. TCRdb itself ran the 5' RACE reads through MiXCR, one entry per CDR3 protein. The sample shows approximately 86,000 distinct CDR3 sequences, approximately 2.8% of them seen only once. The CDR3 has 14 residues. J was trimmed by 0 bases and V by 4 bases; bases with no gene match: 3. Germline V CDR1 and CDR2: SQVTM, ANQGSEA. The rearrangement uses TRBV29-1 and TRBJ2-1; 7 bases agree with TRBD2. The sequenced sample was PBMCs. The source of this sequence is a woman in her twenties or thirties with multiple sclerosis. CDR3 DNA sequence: TGCAGCGTTGCTGGCGGGAGCTCCTACAATGAGCAGTTCTTC. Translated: CSVAGGSSYNEQFF.